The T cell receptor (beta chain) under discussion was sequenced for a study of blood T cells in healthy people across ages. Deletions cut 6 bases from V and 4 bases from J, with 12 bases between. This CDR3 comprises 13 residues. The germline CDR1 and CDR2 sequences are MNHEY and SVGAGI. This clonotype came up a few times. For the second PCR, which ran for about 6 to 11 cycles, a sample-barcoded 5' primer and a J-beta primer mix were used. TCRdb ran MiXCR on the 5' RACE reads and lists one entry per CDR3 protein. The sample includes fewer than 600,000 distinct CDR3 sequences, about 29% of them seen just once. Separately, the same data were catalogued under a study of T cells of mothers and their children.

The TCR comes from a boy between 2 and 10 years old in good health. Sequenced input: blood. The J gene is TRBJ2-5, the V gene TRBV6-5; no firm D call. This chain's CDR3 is CASSPSLRETQYF. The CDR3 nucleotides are TGTGCCAGCAGCCCCTCCCTGAGAGAGACCCAGTACTTC.